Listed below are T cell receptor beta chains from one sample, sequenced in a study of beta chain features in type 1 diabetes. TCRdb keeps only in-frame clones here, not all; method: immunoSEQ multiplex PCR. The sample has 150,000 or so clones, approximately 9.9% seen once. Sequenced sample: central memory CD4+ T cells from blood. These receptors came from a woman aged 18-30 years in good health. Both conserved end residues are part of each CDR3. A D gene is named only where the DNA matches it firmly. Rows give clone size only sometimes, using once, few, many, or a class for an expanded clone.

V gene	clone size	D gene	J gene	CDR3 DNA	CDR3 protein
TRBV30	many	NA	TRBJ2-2	TGTGCCTGGAGGAAGCTGGCCGGGGAGCTGTTTTTT	CAWRKLAGELFF
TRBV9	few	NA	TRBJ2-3	TGTGCCAGCAGCGCTACCCCAAGCACGACAGATACGCAGTATTTT	CASSATPSTTDTQYF
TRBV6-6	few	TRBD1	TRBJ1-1	TGTGCCAGTTTTGGGACAGCCAACACTGAAGCTTTCTTT	CASFGTANTEAFF
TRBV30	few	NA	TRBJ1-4	TGTGCCTGGAGAGGGGTAGGGGAAAAACTGTTTTTT	CAWRGVGEKLFF
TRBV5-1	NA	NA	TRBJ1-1	TGCGCCAGCAGCCGACAGACAGGGAACACTGAAGCTTTCTTT	CASSRQTGNTEAFF
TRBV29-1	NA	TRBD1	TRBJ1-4	TGCAGCGTTTTATTATTGGGGACAGGGGCAGGGAAACTGTTTTTT	CSVLLLGTGAGKLFF
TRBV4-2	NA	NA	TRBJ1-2	TGTGCCAGCAGCTTGCCAGGGGATGGAGCGGGGTATGGCTACACCTTC	CASSLPGDGAGYGYTF
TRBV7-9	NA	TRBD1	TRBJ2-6	TGTGCCAGCAGCTTAAGGGGGCGAGGTGGGGCCAACGTCCTGACTTTC	CASSLRGRGGANVLTF
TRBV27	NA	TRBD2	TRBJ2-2	TGTGCCAGCAGTTTATGGGCGGGAGTAGGGACCGGGGAGCTGTTTTTT	CASSLWAGVGTGELFF
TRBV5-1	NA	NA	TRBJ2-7	TGCGCCAGCAGCCCCATGGGGCTCGACGAGCAGTACTTC	CASSPMGLDEQYF
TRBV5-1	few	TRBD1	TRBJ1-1	TGCGCCAGCAGCTTGGGACAGGGCGGAACTGAAGCTTTCTTT	CASSLGQGGTEAFF
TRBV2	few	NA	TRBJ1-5	TGTGCCAGCAGTGTGTTTCAGGGCCGAGGTCAGCCCCAGCATTTT	CASSVFQGRGQPQHF
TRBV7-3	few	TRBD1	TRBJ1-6	TGTGCCAGCAGCTTAGGACAGGGGGATAATTCACCCCTCCACTTT	CASSLGQGDNSPLHF
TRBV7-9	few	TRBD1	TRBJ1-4	TGTGCCAGCAGTTCCGGACAGGGGCGGATTGAAAAACTGTTTTTT	CASSSGQGRIEKLFF
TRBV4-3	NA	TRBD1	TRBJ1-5	TGCGCCAGCAGCCAAGAGCTAATAGGGGGCGGCAATCAGCCCCAGCATTTT	CASSQELIGGGNQPQHF
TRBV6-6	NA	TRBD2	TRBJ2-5	TGTGCCAGCAGTTCCGGTAGGGCGGGAGAGGAGACCCAGTACTTC	CASSSGRAGEETQYF
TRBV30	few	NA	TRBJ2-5	TGTGCCTGGAGTACGGAATGGAGGGAGACCCAGTACTTC	CAWSTEWRETQYF
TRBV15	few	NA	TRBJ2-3	TGTGCCACCAGCAGGGACCAGGGAGATACGCAGTATTTT	CATSRDQGDTQYF
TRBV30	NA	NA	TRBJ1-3	TGTGCCTGGAATGGCGGGTTCTCTGGAAACACCATATATTTT	CAWNGGFSGNTIYF
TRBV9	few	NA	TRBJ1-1	TGTGCCAGCAGCCCCCCGCCCAAGGGGTCCGTCACTGAAGCTTTCTTT	CASSPPPKGSVTEAFF
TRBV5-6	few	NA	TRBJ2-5	TGTGCCAGCAGCTCCTCGGTGGAAGAGACCCAGTACTTC	CASSSSVEETQYF
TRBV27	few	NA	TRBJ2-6	TGTGCCAGCAGTTTAAATCGGGTTTCTGGGGCCAACGTCCTGACTTTC	CASSLNRVSGANVLTF
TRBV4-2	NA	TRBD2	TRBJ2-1	TGTGCCAGCAGCCGGGGGGGGACTACCAACAATGAGCAGTTCTTC	CASSRGGTTNNEQFF
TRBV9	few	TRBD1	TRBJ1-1	TGTGCCAGCCCCGGGACAGGGAAGACGAACACTGAAGCTTTCTTT	CASPGTGKTNTEAFF
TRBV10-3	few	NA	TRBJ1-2	TGTGCCATCAGTGAAGGGGTCAGCTACACCTTC	CAISEGVSYTF